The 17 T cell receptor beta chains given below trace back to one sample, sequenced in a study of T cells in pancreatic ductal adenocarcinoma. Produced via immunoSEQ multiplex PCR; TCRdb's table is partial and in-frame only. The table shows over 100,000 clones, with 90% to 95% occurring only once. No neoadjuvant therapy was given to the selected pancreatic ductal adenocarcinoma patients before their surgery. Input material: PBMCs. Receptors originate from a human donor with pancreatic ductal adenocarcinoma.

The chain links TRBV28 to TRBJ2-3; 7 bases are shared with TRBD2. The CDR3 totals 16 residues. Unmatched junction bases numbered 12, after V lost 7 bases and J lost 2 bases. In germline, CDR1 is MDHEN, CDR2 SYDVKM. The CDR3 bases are TGTGCCAGCAAGCCACCTTGGCGGGAGTACACAGATACGCAGTATTTT. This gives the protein CASKPPWREYTDTQYF.

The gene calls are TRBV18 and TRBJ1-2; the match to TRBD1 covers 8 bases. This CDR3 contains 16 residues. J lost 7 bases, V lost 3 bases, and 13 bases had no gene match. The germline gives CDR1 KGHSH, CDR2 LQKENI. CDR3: CASSPLSSGQAGGYTF. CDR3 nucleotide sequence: TGTGCCAGCTCACCCCTATCGTCGGGACAGGCTGGTGGCTACACCTTC.

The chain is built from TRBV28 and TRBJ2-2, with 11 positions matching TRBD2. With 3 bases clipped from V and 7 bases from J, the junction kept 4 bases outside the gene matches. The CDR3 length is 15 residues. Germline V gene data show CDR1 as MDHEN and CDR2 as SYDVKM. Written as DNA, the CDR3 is TGTGCCAGCAGTTTTAGCGGGAGGGCACTCGGGGAGCTGTTTTTT. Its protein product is CASSFSGRALGELFF. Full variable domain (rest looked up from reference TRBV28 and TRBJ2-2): DVKVTQSSRYLVKRTGEKVFLECVQDMDHENMFWYRQDPGLGLRLIYFSYDVKMKEKGDIPEGYSVSREKKERFSLILESASTNQTSMYLCASSFSGRALGELFFGEGSRLTVL.

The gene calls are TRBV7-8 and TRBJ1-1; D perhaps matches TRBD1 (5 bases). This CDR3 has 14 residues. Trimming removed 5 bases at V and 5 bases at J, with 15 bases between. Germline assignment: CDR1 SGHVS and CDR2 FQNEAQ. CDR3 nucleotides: TGTGCCAGCAGCAGACACCGGGGGGGGACTGAAGCTTTCTTT. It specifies CASSRHRGGTEAFF. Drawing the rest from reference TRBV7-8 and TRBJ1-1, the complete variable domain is GAGVSQSPRYKVAKRGQDVALRCDPISGHVSLFWYQQALGQGPEFLTYFQNEAQLDKSGLPSDRFFAERPEGSVSTLKIQRTQQEDSAVYLCASSRHRGGTEAFFGQGTRLTVV.

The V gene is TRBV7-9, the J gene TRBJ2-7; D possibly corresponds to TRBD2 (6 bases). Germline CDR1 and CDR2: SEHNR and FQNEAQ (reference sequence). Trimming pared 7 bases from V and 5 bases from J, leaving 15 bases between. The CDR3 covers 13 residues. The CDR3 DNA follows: TGTGCCAGCACCTATTGGGGGAGGAACGAGCAGTACTTC. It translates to CASTYWGRNEQYF.

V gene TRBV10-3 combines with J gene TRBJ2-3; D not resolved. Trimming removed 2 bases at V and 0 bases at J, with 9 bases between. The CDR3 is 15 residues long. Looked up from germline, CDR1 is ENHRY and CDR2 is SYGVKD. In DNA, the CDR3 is TGTGCCATCAGTGAGGCGAACGGGAGCACAGATACGCAGTATTTT. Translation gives CAISEANGSTDTQYF.

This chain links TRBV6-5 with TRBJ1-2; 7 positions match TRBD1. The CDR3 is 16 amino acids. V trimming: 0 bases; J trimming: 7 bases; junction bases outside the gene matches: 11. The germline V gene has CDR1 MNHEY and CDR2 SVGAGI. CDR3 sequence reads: CASSYSNPRTGAGYTF. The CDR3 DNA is TGTGCCAGCAGTTACTCGAATCCCCGGACAGGCGCTGGCTACACCTTC.

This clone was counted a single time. The CDR3 DNA sequence: TGTGCCAGCCGGACTAGCACGCTTGACGGGGAGCTGTTTTTT. Translation gives CASRTSTLDGELFF. The rearrangement joins TRBV6-1 to TRBJ2-2; 8 nucleotides line up with TRBD2. The CDR3 length is 14 residues. Germline V gene data show CDR1 as MNHNS and CDR2 as SASEGT. V was clipped by 8 bases and J by 7 bases; unmatched bases: 9.

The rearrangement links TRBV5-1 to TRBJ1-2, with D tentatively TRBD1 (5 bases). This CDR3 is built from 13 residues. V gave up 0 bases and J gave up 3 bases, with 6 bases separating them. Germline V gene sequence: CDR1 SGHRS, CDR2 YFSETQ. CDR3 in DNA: TGCGCCAGCAGCTTGGTAGGGGACTATGGCTACACCTTC. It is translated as CASSLVGDYGYTF.

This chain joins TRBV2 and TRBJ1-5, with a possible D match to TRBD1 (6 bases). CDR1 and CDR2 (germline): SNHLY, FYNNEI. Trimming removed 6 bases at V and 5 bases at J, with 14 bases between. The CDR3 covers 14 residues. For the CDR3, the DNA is TGTGCCAGCAGGCGGGGGGCTGAGGATCAGCCCCAGCATTTT. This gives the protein CASRRGAEDQPQHF.

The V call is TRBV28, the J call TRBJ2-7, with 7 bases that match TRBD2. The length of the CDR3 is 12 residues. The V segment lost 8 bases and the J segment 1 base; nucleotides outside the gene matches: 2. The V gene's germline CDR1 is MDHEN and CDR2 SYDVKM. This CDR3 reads CASGRGSYEQYF. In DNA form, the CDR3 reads TGTGCCAGCGGGAGGGGTTCCTACGAGCAGTACTTC.

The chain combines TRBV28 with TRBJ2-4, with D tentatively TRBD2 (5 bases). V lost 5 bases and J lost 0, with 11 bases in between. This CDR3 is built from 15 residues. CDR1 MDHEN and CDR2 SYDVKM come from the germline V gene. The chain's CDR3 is CASSAAGVAKNIQYF. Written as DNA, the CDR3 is TGTGCCAGCAGTGCAGCCGGGGTAGCCAAAAACATTCAGTACTTC. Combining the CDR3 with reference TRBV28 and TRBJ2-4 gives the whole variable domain DVKVTQSSRYLVKRTGEKVFLECVQDMDHENMFWYRQDPGLGLRLIYFSYDVKMKEKGDIPEGYSVSREKKERFSLILESASTNQTSMYLCASSAAGVAKNIQYFGAGTRLSVL.

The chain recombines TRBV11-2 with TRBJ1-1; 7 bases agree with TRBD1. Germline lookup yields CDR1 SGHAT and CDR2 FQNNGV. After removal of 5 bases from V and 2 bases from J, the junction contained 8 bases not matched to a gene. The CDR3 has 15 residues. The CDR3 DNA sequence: TGTGCCAGCAGCACCCGGCGGGACAGAAACACTGAAGCTTTCTTT. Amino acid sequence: CASSTRRDRNTEAFF.

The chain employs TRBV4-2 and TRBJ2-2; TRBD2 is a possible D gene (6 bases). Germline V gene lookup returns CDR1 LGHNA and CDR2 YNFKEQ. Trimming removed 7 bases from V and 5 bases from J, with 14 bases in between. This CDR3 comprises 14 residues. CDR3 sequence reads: CASNLGGETGELFF. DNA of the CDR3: TGTGCCAGCAACCTGGGCGGGGAGACCGGGGAGCTGTTTTTT.

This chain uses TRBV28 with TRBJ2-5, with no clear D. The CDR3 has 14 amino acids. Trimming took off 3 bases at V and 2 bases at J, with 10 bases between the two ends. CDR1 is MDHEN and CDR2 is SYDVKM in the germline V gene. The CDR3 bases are TGTGCCAGCAGTTTCTTCGCGGAACAAGAGACCCAGTACTTC. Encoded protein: CASSFFAEQETQYF.

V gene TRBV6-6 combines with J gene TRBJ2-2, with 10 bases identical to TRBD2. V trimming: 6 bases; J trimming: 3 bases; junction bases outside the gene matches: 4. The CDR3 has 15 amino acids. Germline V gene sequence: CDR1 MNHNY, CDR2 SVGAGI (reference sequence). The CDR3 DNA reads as TGTGCCAGCAGGGCTCTAGCGGGAGACACCGGGGAGCTGTTTTTT. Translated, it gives CASRALAGDTGELFF.

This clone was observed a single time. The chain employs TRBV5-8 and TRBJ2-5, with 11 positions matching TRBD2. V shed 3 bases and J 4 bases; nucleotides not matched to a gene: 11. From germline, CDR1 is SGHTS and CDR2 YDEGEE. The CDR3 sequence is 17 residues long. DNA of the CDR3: TGTGCCAGCAGCTATTGGGGACTAGCGGCTTTCGGAGAGACCCAGTACTTC. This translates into CASSYWGLAAFGETQYF.